The entry below gives a single TCR beta chain sequence along with its context. Its specificity is not known. CDR3 size: 13 residues. CDR1 and CDR2 (germline): GTSNPN, SVGIG (reference sequence). Trimming stripped 5 bases from V and 3 bases from J, with 14 bases between. Time point defined: week 5, during vaccination. Topical imiquimod was applied with each vaccine dose, which held 300 ug of mutant IDH1 20-mer peptide. The data were taken from a study of a mutant IDH1 vaccine in newly diagnosed glioma. On the study more broadly: The study started vaccination 4-6 weeks after radiotherapy alone, or with temozolomide cycles. Patients' prior therapy spanned radiotherapy, temozolomide, or both; most underwent both.

Clones were sequenced by immunoSEQ multiplex PCR, and TCRdb holds only the in-frame ones, with some missing. The top ten clones hold 4.6% of a sample with around 50,000 clones, over 80% of them seen once. The V call is TRBV30, the J call TRBJ2-7; D tentatively fits TRBD1 or TRBD2 (5 bases each). This clonotype was sampled from a woman in her 40s with glioma. The material was PBMCs, obtained from a glioma patient whose treatment included an IDH1 peptide vaccine. CDR3 residues: CAWAGTVNYEQYF. CDR3 nucleotide sequence: TGTGCCTGGGCCGGGACCGTTAACTACGAGCAGTACTTC.